This T cell receptor beta chain was profiled in a study of molecular identifiers for immune sequencing clone quantification. The CDR3 totals 12 residues. Trimming took off 3 bases at V and 6 bases at J, with 7 bases between the two ends. Germline V gene lookup returns CDR1 SGDLS and CDR2 YYNGEE. Each CDR3 protein gets one entry after TCRdb re-called the PCR reads with MiXCR. The sample includes approximately 100,000 distinct CDR3 sequences, roughly a third of them seen just once. This clonotype came up many times. This receptor was identified in a human donor in good health. Some libraries in this study had Jurkat cell RNA spiked in. Sequencing was done on a sample of naive CD8+ T cells from blood, with Jurkat cell RNA spiked in. Subset of the sample: FACS-sorted CD8+CD4-CCR7+CD45RA+ naive T cells. The chain uses TRBV9 and TRBJ2-4, with D possibly matching TRBD1 (6 bases). CDR3 nucleotide sequence: TGTGCCAGCAGCGCGGACAGAAACATTCAGTACTTC. Protein: CASSADRNIQYF.